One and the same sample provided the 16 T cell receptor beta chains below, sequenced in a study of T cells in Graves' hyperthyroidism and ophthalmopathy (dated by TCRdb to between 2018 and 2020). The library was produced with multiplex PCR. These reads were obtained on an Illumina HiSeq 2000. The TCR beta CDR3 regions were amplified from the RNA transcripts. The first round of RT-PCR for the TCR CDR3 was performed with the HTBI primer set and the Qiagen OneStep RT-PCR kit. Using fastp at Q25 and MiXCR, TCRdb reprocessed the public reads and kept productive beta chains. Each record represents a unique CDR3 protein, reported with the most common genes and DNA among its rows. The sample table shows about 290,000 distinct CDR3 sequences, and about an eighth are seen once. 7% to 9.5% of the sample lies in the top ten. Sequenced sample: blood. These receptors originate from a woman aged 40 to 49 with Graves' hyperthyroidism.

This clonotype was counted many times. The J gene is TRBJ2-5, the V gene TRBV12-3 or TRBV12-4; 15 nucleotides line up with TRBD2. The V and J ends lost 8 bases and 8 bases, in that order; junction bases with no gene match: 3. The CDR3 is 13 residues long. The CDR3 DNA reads TGTGCCAGCGGGACTAGCGGGAGGAGTACCCAGTACTTC. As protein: CASGTSGRSTQYF.

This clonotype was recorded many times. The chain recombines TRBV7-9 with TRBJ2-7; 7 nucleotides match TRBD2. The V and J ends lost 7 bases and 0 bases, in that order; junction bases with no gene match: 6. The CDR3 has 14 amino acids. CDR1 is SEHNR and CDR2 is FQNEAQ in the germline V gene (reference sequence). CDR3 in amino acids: CASTPGTNSYEQYF. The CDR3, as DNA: TGTGCCAGCACTCCCGGGACTAACTCCTACGAGCAGTACTTC.

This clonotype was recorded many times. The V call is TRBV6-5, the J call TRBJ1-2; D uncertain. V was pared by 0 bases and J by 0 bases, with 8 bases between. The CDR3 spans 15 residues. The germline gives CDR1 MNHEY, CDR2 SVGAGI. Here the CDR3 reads CASSYSGSANYGYTF. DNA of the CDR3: TGTGCCAGCAGTTACTCGGGCAGTGCTAACTATGGCTACACCTTC.

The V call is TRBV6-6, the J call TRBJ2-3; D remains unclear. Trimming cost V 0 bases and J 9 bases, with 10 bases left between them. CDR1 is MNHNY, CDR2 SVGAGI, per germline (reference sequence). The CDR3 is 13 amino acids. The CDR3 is CASSYSSQGTQYF. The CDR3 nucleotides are TGTGCCAGCAGTTACTCGTCCCAAGGGACGCAGTATTTT.

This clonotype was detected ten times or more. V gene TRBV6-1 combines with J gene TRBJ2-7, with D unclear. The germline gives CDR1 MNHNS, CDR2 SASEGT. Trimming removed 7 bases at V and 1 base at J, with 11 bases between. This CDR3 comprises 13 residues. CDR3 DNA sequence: TGTGCCAGCACCTTGTCTGGGTCCTACGAGCAGTACTTC. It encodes CASTLSGSYEQYF.

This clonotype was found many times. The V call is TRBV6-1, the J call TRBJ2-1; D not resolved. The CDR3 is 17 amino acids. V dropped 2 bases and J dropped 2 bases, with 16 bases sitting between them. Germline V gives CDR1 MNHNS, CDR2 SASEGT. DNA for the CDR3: TGTGCCAGCAGTGAAAGAGGCCCGAGCACCACCTACAATGAGCAGTTCTTC. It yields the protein CASSERGPSTTYNEQFF.

CDR3 region: CASSETFRGGGYTF. DNA of the CDR3: TGTGCCAGCAGTGAAACGTTCAGGGGAGGAGGCTACACCTTC. The J gene is TRBJ1-2, the V gene TRBV6-1; D perhaps matches TRBD1 (6 bases). The germline CDR1 and CDR2 sequences are MNHNS and SASEGT. This CDR3 is built from 14 residues. The V end lost 2 bases, the J end lost 8 bases, and 15 bases lay between the germline ends.

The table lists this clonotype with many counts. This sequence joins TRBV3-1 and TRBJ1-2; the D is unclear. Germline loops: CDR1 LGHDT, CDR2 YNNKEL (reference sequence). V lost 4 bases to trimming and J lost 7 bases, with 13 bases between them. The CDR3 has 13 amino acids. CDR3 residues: CASSPPGVVGYTF. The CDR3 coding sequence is TGTGCCAGCAGCCCCCCCGGGGTAGTTGGCTACACCTTC.

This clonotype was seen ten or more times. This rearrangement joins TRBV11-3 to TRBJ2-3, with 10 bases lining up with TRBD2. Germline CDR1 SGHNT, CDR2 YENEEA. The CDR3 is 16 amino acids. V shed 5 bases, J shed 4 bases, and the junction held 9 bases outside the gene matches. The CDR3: CASSPILAGGADTQYF. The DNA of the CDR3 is TGTGCCAGCAGCCCAATATTAGCGGGAGGTGCAGATACGCAGTATTTT. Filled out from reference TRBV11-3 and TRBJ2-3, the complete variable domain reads EAGVVQSPRYKIIEKKQPVAFWCNPISGHNTLYWYLQNLGQGPELLIRYENEEAVDDSQLPKDRFSAERLKGVDSTLKIQPAELGDSAVYLCASSPILAGGADTQYFGPGTRLTVL.

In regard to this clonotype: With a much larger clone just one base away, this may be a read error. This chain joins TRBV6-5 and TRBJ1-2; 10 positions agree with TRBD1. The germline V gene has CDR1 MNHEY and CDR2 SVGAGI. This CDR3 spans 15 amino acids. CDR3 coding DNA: TGTGCCAACAGTTACGCGACAGGGGGCGAGTTTGGCTACACCTTC. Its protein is CANSYATGGEFGYTF.

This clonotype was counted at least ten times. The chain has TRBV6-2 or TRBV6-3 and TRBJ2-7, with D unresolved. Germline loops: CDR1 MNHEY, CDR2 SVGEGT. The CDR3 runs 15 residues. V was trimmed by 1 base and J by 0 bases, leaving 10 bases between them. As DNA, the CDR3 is TGTGCCAGCAGTTACTGGGCCCTACCCTCCTACGAGCAGTACTTC. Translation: CASSYWALPSYEQYF.

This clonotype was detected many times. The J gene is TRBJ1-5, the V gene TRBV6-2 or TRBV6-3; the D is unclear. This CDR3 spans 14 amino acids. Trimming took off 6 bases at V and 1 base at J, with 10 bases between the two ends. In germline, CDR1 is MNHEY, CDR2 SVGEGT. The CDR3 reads CASRTGGSNQPQHF. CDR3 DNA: TGTGCCAGCAGAACCGGCGGGAGCAATCAGCCCCAGCATTTT.

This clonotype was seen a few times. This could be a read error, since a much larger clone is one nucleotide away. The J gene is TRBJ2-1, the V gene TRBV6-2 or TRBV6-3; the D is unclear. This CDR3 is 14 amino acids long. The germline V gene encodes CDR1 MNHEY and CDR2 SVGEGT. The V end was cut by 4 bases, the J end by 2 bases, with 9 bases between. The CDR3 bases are TGTGCCAGCAGTTCGGGCTTTACCTACAATGAGCAGTTCTTC. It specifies CASSSGFTYNEQFF.

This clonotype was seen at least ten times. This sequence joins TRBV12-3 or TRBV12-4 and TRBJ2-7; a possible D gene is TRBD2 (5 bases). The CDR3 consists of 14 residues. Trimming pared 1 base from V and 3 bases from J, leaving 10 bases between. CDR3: CASSLGLAGYEQYF. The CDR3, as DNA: TGTGCCAGCAGTTTAGGGCTAGCTGGCTACGAGCAGTACTTC.

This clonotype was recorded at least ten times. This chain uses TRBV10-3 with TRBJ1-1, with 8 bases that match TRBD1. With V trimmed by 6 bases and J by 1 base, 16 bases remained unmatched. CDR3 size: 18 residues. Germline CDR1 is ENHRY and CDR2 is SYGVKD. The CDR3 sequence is CAIRAPAGQGGGNTEAFF. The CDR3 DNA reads TGTGCCATCAGAGCCCCTGCTGGACAGGGAGGGGGGAACACTGAAGCTTTCTTT.

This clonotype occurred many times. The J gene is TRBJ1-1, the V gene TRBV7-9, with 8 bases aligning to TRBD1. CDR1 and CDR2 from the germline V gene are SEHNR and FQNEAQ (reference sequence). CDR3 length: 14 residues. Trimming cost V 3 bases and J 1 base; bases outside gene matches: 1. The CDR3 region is CASSFGQGNTEAFF. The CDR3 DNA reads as TGTGCCAGCAGCTTTGGACAGGGGAACACTGAAGCTTTCTTT.